Following are 16 T cell receptor beta chains from one sample sequenced in a study of blood T cell repertoires in COVID-19. TCRdb keeps only in-frame clones here, not all; method: immunoSEQ multiplex PCR. The profile covers 150,000 to 200,000 clones, with under 90% appearing a single time and approximately 18% taken by the ten largest. The sample taken for sequencing was peripheral blood. The receptor set was obtained from a woman aged 80 or over with acute or convalescent COVID-19.

This chain links TRBV4-2 with TRBJ2-1, with D perhaps matching TRBD1 (6 bases). V was trimmed by 4 bases and J by 1 base, leaving 14 bases between them. CDR3 length equals 16 residues. Germline V gives CDR1 LGHNA, CDR2 YNFKEQ. CDR3 amino acids: CASSLHTGSSYNEQFF. Written as DNA, the CDR3 is TGTGCCAGCAGCCTACACACAGGGAGTTCCTACAATGAGCAGTTCTTC.

The rearrangement joins TRBV6-1 to TRBJ2-2; 8 nucleotides line up with TRBD1. V shed 0 bases, J shed 8 bases, and the junction held 8 bases outside the gene matches. Germline lookup yields CDR1 MNHNS and CDR2 SASEGT. CDR3 length equals 16 residues. CDR3: CASSEARQGLGGELFF. The CDR3 DNA is TGTGCCAGCAGTGAAGCAAGACAGGGGCTAGGAGGGGAGCTGTTTTTT.

This clone has a single count. The V and J genes are TRBV30 and TRBJ2-3; 11 bases match TRBD1. Germline values: CDR1 GTSNPN, CDR2 SVGIG (reference sequence). The CDR3 runs 16 residues. After removal of 1 base from V and 6 bases from J, the junction contained 9 bases not matched to a gene. The CDR3 here is CAWSDGQGARMDTQYF. The CDR3 DNA sequence: TGTGCCTGGAGTGACGGACAGGGGGCAAGGATGGATACGCAGTATTTT.

The V call is TRBV5-4, the J call TRBJ1-2, with TRBD1 matching over 9 bases. Germline V gives CDR1 SGHNT, CDR2 YYREEE (reference sequence). This CDR3 comprises 16 residues. J lost 7 bases, V lost 0 bases, and 10 bases had no gene match. Here the CDR3 reads CASSLAAGQGLIGYTF. The CDR3 nucleotides read TGTGCCAGCAGCTTGGCGGCGGGACAGGGCTTGATTGGCTACACCTTC.

In DNA form, the CDR3 reads TGTGCCAGCAGCTTAGAGCAGGTTGTAAATACGCAGCAGTACTTC. This encodes CASSLEQVVNTQQYF. The genes are TRBV7-9 and TRBJ2-7; D not certain. Germline V lookup: CDR1 SEHNR, CDR2 FQNEAQ (reference sequence). V was trimmed by 1 base and J by 8 bases, leaving 18 bases between them. The CDR3 extends over 15 amino acids.

This chain links TRBV28 with TRBJ1-5; TRBD1 agrees at 7 bases. Germline V gene lookup returns CDR1 MDHEN and CDR2 SYDVKM. CDR3 size: 15 residues. V lost 6 bases and J lost 3; bases outside the gene matches: 8. DNA for the CDR3: TGTGCCAGCAGCTCAGACAGGGCCTCCAATCAGCCCCAGCATTTT. Its protein is CASSSDRASNQPQHF.

The CDR3 region has the DNA TGTGCCTGGAACTCAGGGCCCAATCAGCCCCAGCATTTT. Translation: CAWNSGPNQPQHF. V is TRBV30 and J is TRBJ1-5, with D possibly being TRBD1 (5 bases). The CDR3 is 13 amino acids. Germline V gene data show CDR1 as GTSNPN and CDR2 as SVGIG (reference sequence). Trimming stripped 4 bases from V and 3 bases from J, with 10 bases between.

V is TRBV6-2 or TRBV6-3 and J is TRBJ2-5, with TRBD2 matching 14 bases. Per germline, CDR1 MNHEY and CDR2 SVGEGT. The CDR3 spans 16 residues. J was trimmed by 2 bases and V by 4 bases; bases with no gene match: 3. The CDR3 here is CASSFGTSGGQETQYF. As DNA, the CDR3 is TGTGCCAGCAGTTTCGGGACTAGCGGGGGACAAGAGACCCAGTACTTC.

This clone was recorded once. The chain is built from TRBV12-3 or TRBV12-4 and TRBJ2-2; the D is unclear. CDR3 length equals 12 residues. Trimming took 6 bases from V and 1 from J, leaving 3 bases between them. CDR3 DNA sequence: TGTGCCAGCAGCTGGAACACCGGGGAGCTGTTTTTT. It is translated as CASSWNTGELFF.

This chain uses TRBV7-3 with TRBJ2-3, with 10 positions matching TRBD2. The CDR3 is 19 amino acids. V gave up 1 base and J gave up 0 bases; unmatched junction bases: 10. Germline V gene data show CDR1 as SGHTA and CDR2 as FQGTGA. The CDR3 region is CASSLIPASGGRSTDTQYF. CDR3 bases: TGTGCCAGCAGCTTAATCCCGGCTAGCGGGGGCCGTAGCACAGATACGCAGTATTTT.

V usage is TRBV7-2 and J usage is TRBJ2-5, with a possible D match to TRBD1 (6 bases). This CDR3 region has 16 residues. The V end lost 0 bases, the J end lost 7 bases, and 18 bases lay between the germline ends. CDR1 and CDR2 (germline): SGHTA, FQGNSA. CDR3 sequence (DNA): TGTGCCAGCAGCTTAGCGGCCCTACGGGAAGGGGGGACCCAGTACTTC. Protein: CASSLAALREGGTQYF.

The chain joins TRBV19 to TRBJ2-5; TRBD1 aligns across 10 bases. Germline V gives CDR1 LNHDA, CDR2 SQIVND (reference sequence). This CDR3 comprises 13 residues. Losses at the gene ends were 6 bases for V and 4 bases for J; bases not matched to a gene: 2. CDR3 sequence (DNA): TGTGCCAGTAGACGGACAGGGGGAGAGACCCAGTACTTC. This codes for CASRRTGGETQYF.

This sequence joins TRBV2 and TRBJ2-5; 10 bases are a match to TRBD2. The CDR3 loop spans 15 amino acids. With 7 bases clipped from V and 5 bases from J, the junction kept 10 bases outside the gene matches. The V gene's germline CDR1 is SNHLY and CDR2 FYNNEI. CDR3: CASNGGGLASETQYF. In nucleotides, the CDR3 is TGTGCCAGCAACGGAGGGGGACTAGCGTCGGAGACCCAGTACTTC.

The chain employs TRBV9 and TRBJ2-1, with TRBD2 matching 8 bases. J lost 8 bases, V lost 7 bases, and 8 bases had no gene match. The length of the CDR3 is 13 residues. The germline CDR1 and CDR2 sequences are SGDLS and YYNGEE. The CDR3 spells CASGGLVKDEQFF. The DNA of the CDR3 is TGTGCCAGCGGGGGACTAGTGAAGGATGAGCAGTTCTTC.

This chain links TRBV3-1 (or the pseudogene TRBV3-2) with TRBJ2-2, with D tentatively TRBD2 (5 bases). The CDR3 runs to 16 residues. The V gene's germline CDR1 is LGHDT and CDR2 YNNKEL (reference sequence). V was clipped by 1 base and J by 0 bases, with 9 bases between them. As DNA, the CDR3 is TGTGCCAGCAGCCAAGGGGCGAGGGCGAACACCGGGGAGCTGTTTTTT. This gives the protein CASSQGARANTGELFF.

This clone was picked up a small number of times. The chain recombines TRBV10-1 with TRBJ2-1; 11 nucleotides agree with TRBD2. This CDR3 has 16 residues. V lost 0 bases, J lost 7 bases, and 5 bases stayed unmatched. The germline gives CDR1 WNHNN, CDR2 SYGVQD (reference sequence). DNA for the CDR3: TGCGCCAGCAGTGAGTCAGTAGCGGGGGGGCGGAATGAGCAGTTCTTC. As protein: CASSESVAGGRNEQFF.